This TCR beta chain originates from a study of response to subunit inactivated influenza vaccine. Using its own MiXCR run on the RT-PCR reads, TCRdb lists one record per CDR3 protein. The sample includes about 480,000 distinct CDR3 sequences, 10% to 11% of them seen just once. The germline CDR1 and CDR2 sequences are KGHDR and SFDVKD. Deletions cut 4 bases from V and 2 bases from J, with 18 bases between. This CDR3 is 17 amino acids long. The study, taken as a whole, reports: Seasonal influenza vaccination, on each occasion, was suggested by the authors to recruit few new T cells.

Of note for this clonotype: Its cognate antigen is unknown.

This clonotype was sampled from a man over 45 who received an inactivated influenza vaccine. The chain links TRBV24-1 to TRBJ2-3, with D possibly TRBD1 on 5 matching bases. Sample: PBMCs from blood, taken 45 days after vaccination. DNA of the CDR3: TGTGCCACCAGTGAAACTTCAGGGTCCGTTCTCACAGATACGCAGTATTTT. The encoded protein is CATSETSGSVLTDTQYF.